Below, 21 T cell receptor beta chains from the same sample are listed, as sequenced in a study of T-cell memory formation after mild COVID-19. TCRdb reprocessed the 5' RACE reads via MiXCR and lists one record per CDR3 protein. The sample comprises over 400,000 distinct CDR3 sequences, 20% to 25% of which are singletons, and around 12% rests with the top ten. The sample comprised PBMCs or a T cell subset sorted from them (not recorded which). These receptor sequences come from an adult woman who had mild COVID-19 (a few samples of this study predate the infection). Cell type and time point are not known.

The CDR3 DNA sequence: TGTGCCAGCTCGCGCGGACAGGGGAAGGCAGATACGCAGTATTTT. Amino acids: CASSRGQGKADTQYF. This chain uses TRBV18 with TRBJ2-3; 9 bases align to TRBD1. CDR3 length: 15 residues. Germline assignment: CDR1 KGHSH and CDR2 LQKENI. With 6 bases clipped from V and 4 bases from J, the junction kept 8 bases outside the gene matches.

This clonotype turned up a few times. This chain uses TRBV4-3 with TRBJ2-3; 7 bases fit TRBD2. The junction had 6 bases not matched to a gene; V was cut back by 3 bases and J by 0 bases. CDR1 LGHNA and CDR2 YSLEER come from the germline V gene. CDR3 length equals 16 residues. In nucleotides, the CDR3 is TGCGCCAGCAGCCAGGGCGGGAGTAGTAGCACAGATACGCAGTATTTT. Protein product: CASSQGGSSSTDTQYF.

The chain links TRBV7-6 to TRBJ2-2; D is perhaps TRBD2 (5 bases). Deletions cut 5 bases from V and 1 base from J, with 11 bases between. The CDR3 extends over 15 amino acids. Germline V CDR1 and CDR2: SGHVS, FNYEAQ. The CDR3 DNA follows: TGTGCCAGCAGCGGGCACGGACTGAACACCGGGGAGCTGTTTTTT. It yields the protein CASSGHGLNTGELFF.

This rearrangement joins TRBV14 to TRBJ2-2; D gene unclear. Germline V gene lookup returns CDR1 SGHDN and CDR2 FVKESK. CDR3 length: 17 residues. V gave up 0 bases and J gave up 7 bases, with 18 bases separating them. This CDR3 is CASSQDPPGQAFGELFF. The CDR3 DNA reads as TGTGCCAGCAGCCAAGACCCCCCCGGGCAGGCTTTCGGGGAGCTGTTTTTT.

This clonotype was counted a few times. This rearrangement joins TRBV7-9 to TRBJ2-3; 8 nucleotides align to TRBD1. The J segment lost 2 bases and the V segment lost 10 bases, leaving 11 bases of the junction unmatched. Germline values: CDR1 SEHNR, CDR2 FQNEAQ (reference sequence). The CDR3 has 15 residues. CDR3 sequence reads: CATTQGGRYTDTQYF. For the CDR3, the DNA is TGTGCCACGACACAGGGGGGCCGATACACAGATACGCAGTATTTT. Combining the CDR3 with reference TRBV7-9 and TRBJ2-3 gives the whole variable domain DTGVSQNPRHKITKRGQNVTFRCDPISEHNRLYWYRQTLGQGPEFLTYFQNEAQLEKSRLLSDRFSAERPKGSFSTLEIQRTEQGDSAMYLCATTQGGRYTDTQYFGPGTRLTVL.

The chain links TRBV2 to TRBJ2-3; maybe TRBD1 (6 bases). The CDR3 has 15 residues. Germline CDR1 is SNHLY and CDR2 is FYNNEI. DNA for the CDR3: TGTGCTCTCATTGTTAAGGGACATAGCACAGATACGCAGTATTTT. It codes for CALIVKGHSTDTQYF.

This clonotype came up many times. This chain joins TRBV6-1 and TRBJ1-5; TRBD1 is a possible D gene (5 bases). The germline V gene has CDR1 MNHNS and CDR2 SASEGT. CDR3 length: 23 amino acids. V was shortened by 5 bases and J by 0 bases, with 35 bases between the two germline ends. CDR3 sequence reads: CASSSPVKTFLGAAKYSNQPQHF. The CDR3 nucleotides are TGTGCCAGCAGTAGTCCAGTGAAGACGTTTTTAGGGGCCGCAAAATATAGCAATCAGCCCCAGCATTTT.

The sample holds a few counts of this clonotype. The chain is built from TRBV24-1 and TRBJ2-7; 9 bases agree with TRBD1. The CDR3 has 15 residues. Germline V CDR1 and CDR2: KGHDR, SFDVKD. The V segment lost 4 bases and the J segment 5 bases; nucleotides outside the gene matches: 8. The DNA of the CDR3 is TGTGCCACCAGTGACACGGGACAGGGAGGGAACGAGCAGTACTTC. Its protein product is CATSDTGQGGNEQYF.

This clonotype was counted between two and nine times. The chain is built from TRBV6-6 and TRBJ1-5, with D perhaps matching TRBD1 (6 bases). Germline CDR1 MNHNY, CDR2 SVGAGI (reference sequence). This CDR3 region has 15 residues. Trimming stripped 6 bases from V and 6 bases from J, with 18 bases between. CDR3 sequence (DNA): TGTGCCAGCAGCCTCATCCAGGGGAGAGCTCAGCCCCAGCATTTT. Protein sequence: CASSLIQGRAQPQHF.

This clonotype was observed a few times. The CDR3 sequence is CASSGGGETQYF. Written as DNA, the CDR3 is TGTGCCAGCAGCGGAGGGGGAGAGACCCAGTACTTC. The chain links TRBV7-9 to TRBJ2-5, with D perhaps given as TRBD1 or TRBD2 (6 bases each). In germline, CDR1 is SEHNR, CDR2 FQNEAQ (reference sequence). The CDR3 length is 12 residues. Trimming stripped 5 bases from V and 4 bases from J, with 8 bases between.

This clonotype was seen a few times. The CDR3 here is CASSLLEDRGRKAYEQYF. In nucleotides, the CDR3 is TGTGCCAGCAGCTTGTTAGAGGACAGGGGGCGCAAAGCCTACGAGCAGTACTTC. The V call is TRBV5-6, the J call TRBJ2-7; TRBD1 matches 11 bases. V was pared by 1 base and J by 2 bases, with 11 bases of the junction left unmatched. This CDR3 contains 18 residues. CDR1 and CDR2 (germline): SGHDT, YYEEEE.

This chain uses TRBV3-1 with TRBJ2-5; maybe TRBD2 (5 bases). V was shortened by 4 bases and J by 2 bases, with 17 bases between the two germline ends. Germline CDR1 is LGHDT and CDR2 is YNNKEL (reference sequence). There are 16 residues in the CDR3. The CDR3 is CASSRTIPSGQETQYF. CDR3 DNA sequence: TGTGCCAGCAGCCGAACCATACCGAGCGGACAAGAGACCCAGTACTTC.

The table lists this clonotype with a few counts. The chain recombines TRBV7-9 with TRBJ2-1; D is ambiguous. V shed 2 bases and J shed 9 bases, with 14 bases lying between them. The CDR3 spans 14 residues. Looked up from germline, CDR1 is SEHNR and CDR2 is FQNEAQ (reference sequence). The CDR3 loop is CASSLWNEAGEQFF. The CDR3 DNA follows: TGTGCCAGCAGCTTATGGAACGAGGCAGGTGAGCAGTTCTTC.

CDR3 sequence reads: CASSKGQGPGSGANVLTF. DNA for the CDR3: TGTGCCAGCAGCAAAGGTCAGGGTCCGGGGTCTGGGGCCAACGTCCTGACTTTC. The rearrangement uses TRBV21-1 and TRBJ2-6; the DNA was not compared with TRBD1, the D call given in the table. TRBV21-1 is deemed a pseudogene. This CDR3 spans 18 amino acids.

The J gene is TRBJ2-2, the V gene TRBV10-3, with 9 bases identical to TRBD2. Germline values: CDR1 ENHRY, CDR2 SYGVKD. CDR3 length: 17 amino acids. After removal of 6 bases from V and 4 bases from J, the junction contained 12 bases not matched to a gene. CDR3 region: CAIRGDPGLARTGELFF. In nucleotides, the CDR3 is TGTGCCATCAGGGGTGACCCGGGACTAGCACGCACCGGGGAGCTGTTTTTT.

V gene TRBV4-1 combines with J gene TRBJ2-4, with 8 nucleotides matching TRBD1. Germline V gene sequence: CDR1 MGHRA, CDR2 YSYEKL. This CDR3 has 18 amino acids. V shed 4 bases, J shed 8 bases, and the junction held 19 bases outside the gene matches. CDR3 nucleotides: TGCGCCAGCAGCCTAACACGGACAGGGAGTATCGGTGGGGACATTCAGTACTTC. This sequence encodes CASSLTRTGSIGGDIQYF.

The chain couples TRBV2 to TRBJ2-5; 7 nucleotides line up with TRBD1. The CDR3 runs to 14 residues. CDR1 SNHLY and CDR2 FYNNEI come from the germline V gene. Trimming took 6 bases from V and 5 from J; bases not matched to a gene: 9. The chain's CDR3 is CASRTGRLGETQYF. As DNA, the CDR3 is TGTGCCAGCAGGACAGGGCGGTTGGGCGAGACCCAGTACTTC.

The CDR3 sequence: CASTPTSGRLVSYNEQFF. In DNA, the CDR3 is TGTGCCAGCACCCCGACTAGCGGGAGACTTGTCTCGTACAATGAGCAGTTCTTC. The rearrangement uses TRBV7-9 and TRBJ2-1; 12 nucleotides agree with TRBD2. CDR1 is SEHNR and CDR2 is FQNEAQ in the germline V gene (reference sequence). This CDR3 spans 18 amino acids. V shed 7 bases and J 4 bases; nucleotides not matched to a gene: 14. The full variable domain, rest sourced from reference TRBV7-9 and TRBJ2-1, is DTGVSQNPRHKITKRGQNVTFRCDPISEHNRLYWYRQTLGQGPEFLTYFQNEAQLEKSRLLSDRFSAERPKGSFSTLEIQRTEQGDSAMYLCASTPTSGRLVSYNEQFFGPGTRLTVL.

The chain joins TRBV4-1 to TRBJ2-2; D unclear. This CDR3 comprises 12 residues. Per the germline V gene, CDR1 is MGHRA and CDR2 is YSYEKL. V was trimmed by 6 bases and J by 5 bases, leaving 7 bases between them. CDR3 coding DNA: TGCGCCAGCAGGGGTCGGACCGGGGAGCTGTTTTTT. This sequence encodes CASRGRTGELFF.

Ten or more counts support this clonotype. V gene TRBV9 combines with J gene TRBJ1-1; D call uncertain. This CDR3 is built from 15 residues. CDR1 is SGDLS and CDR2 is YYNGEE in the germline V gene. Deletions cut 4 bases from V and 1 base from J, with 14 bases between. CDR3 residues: CASSPYSTPNTEAFF. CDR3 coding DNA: TGTGCCAGCAGCCCCTATTCAACGCCGAACACTGAAGCTTTCTTT.

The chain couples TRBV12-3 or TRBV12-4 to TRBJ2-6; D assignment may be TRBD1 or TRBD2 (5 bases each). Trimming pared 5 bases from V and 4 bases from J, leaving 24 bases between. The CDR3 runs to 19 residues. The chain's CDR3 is CASSPGPLVVLRGANVLTF. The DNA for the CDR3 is TGTGCCAGCAGTCCGGGACCGCTCGTCGTTCTTCGGGGGGCCAACGTCCTGACTTTC.